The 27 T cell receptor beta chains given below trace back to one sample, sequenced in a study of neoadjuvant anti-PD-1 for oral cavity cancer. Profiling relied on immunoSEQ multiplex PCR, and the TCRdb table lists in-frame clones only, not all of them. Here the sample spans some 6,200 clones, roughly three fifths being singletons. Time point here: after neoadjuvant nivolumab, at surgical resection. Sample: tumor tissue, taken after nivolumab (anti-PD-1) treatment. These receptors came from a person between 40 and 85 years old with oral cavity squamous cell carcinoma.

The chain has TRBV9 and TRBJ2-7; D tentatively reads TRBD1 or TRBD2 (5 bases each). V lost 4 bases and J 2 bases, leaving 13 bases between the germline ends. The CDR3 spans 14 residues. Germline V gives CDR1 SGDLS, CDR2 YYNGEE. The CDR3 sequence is CASSLAQGAYEQYF. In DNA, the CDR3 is TGTGCCAGCAGCTTGGCGCAGGGAGCCTACGAGCAGTACTTC.

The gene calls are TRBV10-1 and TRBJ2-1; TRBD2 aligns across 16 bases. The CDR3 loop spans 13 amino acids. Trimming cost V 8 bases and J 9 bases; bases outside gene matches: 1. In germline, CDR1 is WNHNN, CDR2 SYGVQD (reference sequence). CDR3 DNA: TGCGCCAGCGGGACTAGCGGGGGGGCTGAGCAGTTCTTC. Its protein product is CASGTSGGAEQFF.

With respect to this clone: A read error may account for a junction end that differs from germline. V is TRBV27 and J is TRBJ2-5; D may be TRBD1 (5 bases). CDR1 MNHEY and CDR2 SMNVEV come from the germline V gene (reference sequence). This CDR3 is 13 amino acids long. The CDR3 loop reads CASSPDRKEAQYF. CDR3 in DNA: TGTGCCAGCAGTCCTGACAGAAAAGAGGCCCAGTACTTC.

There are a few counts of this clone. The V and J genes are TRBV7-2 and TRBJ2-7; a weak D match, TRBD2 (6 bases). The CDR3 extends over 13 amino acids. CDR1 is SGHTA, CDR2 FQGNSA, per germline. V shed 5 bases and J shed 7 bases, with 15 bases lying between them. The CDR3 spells CASSAFLGGEQYF. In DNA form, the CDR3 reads TGTGCCAGCAGCGCCTTTCTCGGAGGGGAGCAGTACTTC. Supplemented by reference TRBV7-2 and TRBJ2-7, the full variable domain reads GAGVSQSPSNKVTEKGKDVELRCDPISGHTALYWYRQSLGQGLEFLIYFQGNSAPDKSGLPSDRFSAERTGGSVSTLTIQRTQQEDSAVYLCASSAFLGGEQYFGPGTRLTVT.

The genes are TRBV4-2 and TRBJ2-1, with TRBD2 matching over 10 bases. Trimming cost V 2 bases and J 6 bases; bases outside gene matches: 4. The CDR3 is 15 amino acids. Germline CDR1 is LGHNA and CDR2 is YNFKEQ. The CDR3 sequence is CASSQTSGAGNEQFF. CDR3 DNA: TGTGCCAGCAGCCAAACTAGCGGGGCCGGCAATGAGCAGTTCTTC.

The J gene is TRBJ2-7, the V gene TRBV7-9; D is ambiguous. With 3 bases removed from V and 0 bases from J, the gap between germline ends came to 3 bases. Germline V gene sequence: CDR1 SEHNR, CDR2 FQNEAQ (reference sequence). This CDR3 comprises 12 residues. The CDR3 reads CASSFVSYEQYF. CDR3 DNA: TGTGCCAGCAGCTTTGTCTCCTACGAGCAGTACTTC.

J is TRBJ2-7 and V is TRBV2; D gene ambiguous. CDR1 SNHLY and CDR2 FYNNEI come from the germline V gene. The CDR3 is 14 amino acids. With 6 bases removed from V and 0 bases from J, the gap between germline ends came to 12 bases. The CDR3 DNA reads TGTGCCAGCAGCGTGGTTGCTACCTCCTACGAGCAGTACTTC. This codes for CASSVVATSYEQYF.

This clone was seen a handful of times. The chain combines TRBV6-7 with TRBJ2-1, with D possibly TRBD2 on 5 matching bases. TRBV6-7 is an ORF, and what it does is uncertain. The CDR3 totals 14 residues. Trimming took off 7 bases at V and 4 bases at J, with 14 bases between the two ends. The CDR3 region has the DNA TGTGCCAGCACACCGGGAACTCGATACAATGAGCAGTTCTTC. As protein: CASTPGTRYNEQFF.

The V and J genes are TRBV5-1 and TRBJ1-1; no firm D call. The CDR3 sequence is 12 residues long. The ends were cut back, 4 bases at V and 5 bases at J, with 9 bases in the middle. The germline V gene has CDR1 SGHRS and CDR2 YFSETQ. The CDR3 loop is CASSRGQTEAFF. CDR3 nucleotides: TGCGCCAGCAGCCGTGGGCAGACTGAAGCTTTCTTT.

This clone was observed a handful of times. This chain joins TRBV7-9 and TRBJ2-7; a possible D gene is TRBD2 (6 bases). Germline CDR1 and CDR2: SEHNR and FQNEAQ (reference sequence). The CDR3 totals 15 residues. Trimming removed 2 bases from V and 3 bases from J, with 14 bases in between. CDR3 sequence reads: CASSLLGGVDYEQYF. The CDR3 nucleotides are TGTGCCAGCAGCTTACTAGGCGGGGTCGACTACGAGCAGTACTTC.

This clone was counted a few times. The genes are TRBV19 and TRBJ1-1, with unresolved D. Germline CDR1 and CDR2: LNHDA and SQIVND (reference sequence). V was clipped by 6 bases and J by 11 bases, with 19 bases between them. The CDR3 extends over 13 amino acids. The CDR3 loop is CASSPLEFPRAFF. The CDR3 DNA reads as TGTGCCAGTAGCCCCCTTGAGTTCCCACGGGCTTTCTTT.

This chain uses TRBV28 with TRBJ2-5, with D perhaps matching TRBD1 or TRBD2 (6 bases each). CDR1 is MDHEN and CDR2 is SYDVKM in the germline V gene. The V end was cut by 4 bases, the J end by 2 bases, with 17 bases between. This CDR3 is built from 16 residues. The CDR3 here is CASSSRGPLGQETQYF. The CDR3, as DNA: TGTGCCAGCAGTTCACGGGGGCCCTTGGGACAAGAGACCCAGTACTTC.

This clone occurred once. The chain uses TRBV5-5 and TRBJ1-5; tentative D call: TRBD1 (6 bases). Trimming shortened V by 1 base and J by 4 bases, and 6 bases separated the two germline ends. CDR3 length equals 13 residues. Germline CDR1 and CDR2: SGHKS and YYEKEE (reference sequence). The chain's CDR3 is CASSLTGNQPQHF. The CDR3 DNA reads TGTGCCAGCAGCTTGACAGGGAATCAGCCCCAGCATTTT.

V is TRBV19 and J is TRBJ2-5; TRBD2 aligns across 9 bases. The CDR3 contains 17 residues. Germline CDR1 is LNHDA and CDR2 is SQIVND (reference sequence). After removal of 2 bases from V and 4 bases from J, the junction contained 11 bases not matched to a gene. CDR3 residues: CASSISSLAGYGETQYF. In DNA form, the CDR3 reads TGTGCCAGTAGTATAAGCTCCCTAGCGGGGTACGGAGAGACCCAGTACTTC.

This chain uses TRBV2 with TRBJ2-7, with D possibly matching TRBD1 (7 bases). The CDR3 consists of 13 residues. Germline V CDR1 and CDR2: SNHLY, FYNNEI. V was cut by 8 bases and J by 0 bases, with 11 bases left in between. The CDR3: CASGRTGSYEQYF. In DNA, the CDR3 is TGTGCCAGCGGGAGGACAGGCTCCTACGAGCAGTACTTC.

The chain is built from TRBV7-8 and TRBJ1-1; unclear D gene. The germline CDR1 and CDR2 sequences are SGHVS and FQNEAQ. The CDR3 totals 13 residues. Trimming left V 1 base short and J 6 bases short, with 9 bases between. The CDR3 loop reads CASSLERIAEAFF. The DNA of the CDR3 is TGTGCCAGCAGCTTAGAAAGGATAGCTGAAGCTTTCTTT. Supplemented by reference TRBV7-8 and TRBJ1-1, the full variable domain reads GAGVSQSPRYKVAKRGQDVALRCDPISGHVSLFWYQQALGQGPEFLTYFQNEAQLDKSGLPSDRFFAERPEGSVSTLKIQRTQQEDSAVYLCASSLERIAEAFFGQGTRLTVV.

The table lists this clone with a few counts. The CDR3 DNA reads as TGTGCCAGCAGCTTGGGAGGGGAAGGTACGCAGTATTTT. Translating it yields CASSLGGEGTQYF. The chain combines TRBV5-4 with TRBJ2-3; D is possibly TRBD1 or TRBD2 (5 bases each). V lost 0 bases, J lost 8 bases, and 10 bases lay in between. CDR3 length equals 13 residues. The germline gives CDR1 SGHNT, CDR2 YYREEE (reference sequence).

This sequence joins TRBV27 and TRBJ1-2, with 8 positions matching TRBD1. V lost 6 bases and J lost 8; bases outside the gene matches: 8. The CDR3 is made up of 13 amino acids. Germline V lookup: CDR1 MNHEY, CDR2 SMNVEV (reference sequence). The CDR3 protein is CASSPGQGRGYTF. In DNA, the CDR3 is TGTGCCAGCAGCCCCGGACAGGGAAGAGGCTACACCTTC.

CDR3 in amino acids: CASRPSGGMEKLFF. DNA for the CDR3: TGTGCCAGCAGGCCTTCAGGGGGCATGGAAAAACTGTTTTTT. The chain recombines TRBV28 with TRBJ1-4, with 8 nucleotides matching TRBD1. From germline, CDR1 is MDHEN and CDR2 SYDVKM. V lost 6 bases, J lost 8 bases, and 8 bases stayed unmatched. The CDR3 has 14 residues. Full variable domain (missing parts from reference TRBV28 and TRBJ1-4): DVKVTQSSRYLVKRTGEKVFLECVQDMDHENMFWYRQDPGLGLRLIYFSYDVKMKEKGDIPEGYSVSREKKERFSLILESASTNQTSMYLCASRPSGGMEKLFFGSGTQLSVL.

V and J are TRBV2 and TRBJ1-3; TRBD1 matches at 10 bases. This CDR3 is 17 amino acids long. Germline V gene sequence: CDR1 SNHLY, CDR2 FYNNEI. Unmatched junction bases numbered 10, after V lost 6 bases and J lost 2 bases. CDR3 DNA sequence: TGTGCCAGCAGGCCCCTGACAGGGGGCGTCGCTGGAAACACCATATATTTT. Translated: CASRPLTGGVAGNTIYF.

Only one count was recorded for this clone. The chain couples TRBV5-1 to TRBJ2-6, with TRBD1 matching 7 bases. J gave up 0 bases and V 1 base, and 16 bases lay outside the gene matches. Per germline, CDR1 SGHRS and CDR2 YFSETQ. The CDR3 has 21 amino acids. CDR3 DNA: TGCGCCAGCAGCTTGACTAGGACAGGCGCACGCATAGTCTCTGGGGCCAACGTCCTGACTTTC. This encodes CASSLTRTGARIVSGANVLTF.

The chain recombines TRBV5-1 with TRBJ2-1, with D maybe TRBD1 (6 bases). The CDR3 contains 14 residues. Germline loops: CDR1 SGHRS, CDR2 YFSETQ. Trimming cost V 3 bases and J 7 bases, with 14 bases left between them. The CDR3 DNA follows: TGCGCCAGCAGCTCAAGCGTGGGGGCAAATGAGCAGTTCTTC. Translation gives CASSSSVGANEQFF.

This CDR3 is CASSSQHRAFF. CDR3 in DNA: TGTGCCAGCAGCAGTCAGCACCGAGCTTTCTTT. The V call is TRBV21-1, the J call TRBJ1-1. TRBV21-1 is a pseudogene locus. The CDR3 is made up of 11 amino acids.

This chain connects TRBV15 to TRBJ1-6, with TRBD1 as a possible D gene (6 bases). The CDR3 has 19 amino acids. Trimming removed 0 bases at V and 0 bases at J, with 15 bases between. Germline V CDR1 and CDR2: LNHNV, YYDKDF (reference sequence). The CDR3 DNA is TGTGCCACCAGCAGAGATCGGTGGCAGGGGAGCTCCTATAATTCACCCCTCCACTTT. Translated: CATSRDRWQGSSYNSPLHF.

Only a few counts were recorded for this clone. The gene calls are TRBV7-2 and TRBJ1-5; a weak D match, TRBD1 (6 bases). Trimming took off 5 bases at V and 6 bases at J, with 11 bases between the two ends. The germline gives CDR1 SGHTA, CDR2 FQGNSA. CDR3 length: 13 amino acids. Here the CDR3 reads CASSVQGSQPQHF. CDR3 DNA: TGTGCCAGCAGCGTCCAGGGGAGTCAGCCCCAGCATTTT.

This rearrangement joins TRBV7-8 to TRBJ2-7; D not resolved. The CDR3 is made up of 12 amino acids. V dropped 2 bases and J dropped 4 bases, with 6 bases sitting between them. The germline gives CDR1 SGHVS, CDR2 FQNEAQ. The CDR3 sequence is CASSLPQYEQYF. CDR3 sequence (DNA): TGTGCCAGCAGCTTACCCCAATACGAGCAGTACTTC. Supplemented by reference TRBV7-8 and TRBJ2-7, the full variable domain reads GAGVSQSPRYKVAKRGQDVALRCDPISGHVSLFWYQQALGQGPEFLTYFQNEAQLDKSGLPSDRFFAERPEGSVSTLKIQRTQQEDSAVYLCASSLPQYEQYFGPGTRLTVT.

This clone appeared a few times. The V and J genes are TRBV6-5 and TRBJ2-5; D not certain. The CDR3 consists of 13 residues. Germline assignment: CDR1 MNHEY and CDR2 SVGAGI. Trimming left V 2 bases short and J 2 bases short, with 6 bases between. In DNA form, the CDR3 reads TGTGCCAGCAGTTACCTAGGGCAAGAGACCCAGTACTTC. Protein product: CASSYLGQETQYF.